These T cell receptor beta chains were read from a single sample in a study of vaccination and CD4 T cells after COVID-19. Their antigens are not known. From the PCR reads, TCRdb called clonotypes with MiXCR, one entry per CDR3 protein. Of around 10,000 distinct CDR3 sequences listed, more than 25% are singletons. Sample: CD4+ T cells from blood, cultured in vitro. These receptors all stem from a human donor in good health. Each CDR3 is given with its conserved first and last residue. A D gene is named only where the DNA matches it firmly. Where a row states a size, it is once, few, many or the class of an expanded clone; other rows omit it.

>few|TRBJ1-2|TRBV2|.
CASKVHQGYNYGYTF
TGTGCCAGCAAGGTCCACCAGGGCTATAACTATGGCTACACCTTC
>few|TRBJ2-1|TRBV7-3|TRBD2
CASSSSSGGGQFF
TGTGCCAGCAGCTCCTCCAGTGGCGGGGGGCAGTTCTTC
>few|TRBJ2-7|TRBV28|.
CASNAAGPTYEQYF
TGTGCCAGCAACGCTGCAGGGCCAACCTACGAGCAGTACTTC
>few|TRBJ2-7|TRBV20-1|TRBD2
CSAASPSGYEQYF
TGCAGTGCCGCCTCGCCTAGCGGCTACGAGCAGTACTTC
>.|TRBJ2-2|TRBV7-7|.
CASSSSPGELFF
TGTGCTAGCAGCTCCTCCCCCGGGGAGCTGTTTTTT
>few|TRBJ2-3|TRBV19|TRBD2
CASSMGLSGRVSDTQYF
TGTGCCAGTAGTATGGGCCTTAGCGGGAGGGTCTCAGATACGCAGTATTTT
>.|TRBJ1-1|TRBV15|.
CATSRDPGMGTEAFF
TGTGCCACCAGCAGAGATCCGGGTATGGGCACTGAAGCTTTCTTT
>.|TRBJ2-3|TRBV5-4|.
CASSRAATDTQYF
TGTGCCAGCAGCCGGGCGGCCACAGATACGCAGTATTTT
>few|TRBJ1-5|TRBV28|.
CASSYPGVDNQPQHF
TGTGCCAGCAGTTACCCAGGGGTGGACAATCAGCCCCAGCATTTT
>few|TRBJ2-1|TRBV11-3|TRBD2
CASSLCPGASGRCEQFF
TGTGCCAGCAGCTTATGCCCAGGGGCTAGCGGGAGATGTGAGCAGTTCTTC
>.|TRBJ2-7|TRBV6-2/TRBV6-3|.
CASSSGLPIYEQYF
TGTGCCAGCAGTTCCGGACTACCGATCTACGAGCAGTACTTC
>large|TRBJ1-6|TRBV6-1|.
CASSTGHPLPLHF
TGTGCCAGCAGCACGGGACACCCCCTGCCCCTCCACTTT
>few|TRBJ2-5|TRBV28|.
CASSPRSGETQYF
TGTGCCAGCAGTCCGCGATCGGGGGAGACCCAGTACTTC
>once|TRBJ2-5|TRBV6-2/TRBV6-3|.
CASKGGQETQYF
TGTGCCAGCAAAGGGGGGCAAGAGACCCAGTACTTC
>few|TRBJ2-1|TRBV6-2/TRBV6-3|TRBD2
CASSSLGGLAGGSYNEQFF
TGTGCCAGCAGTTCCCTTGGGGGACTAGCGGGAGGTTCCTACAATGAGCAGTTCTTC
>.|TRBJ2-1|TRBV6-1|.
CASSPAAREDEQFF
TGTGCCAGCAGTCCGGCGGCCAGGGAGGATGAGCAGTTCTTC
>few|TRBJ2-1|TRBV7-3|.
CASSLKPVASGGEQFF
TGTGCCAGCAGCTTAAAGCCCGTCGCTTCGGGTGGTGAGCAGTTCTTC
>.|TRBJ2-2|TRBV6-1|TRBD1
CASRPPGQGNTGELFF
TGTGCCAGCAGACCGCCGGGACAGGGGAACACCGGGGAGCTGTTTTTT
>few|TRBJ1-5|TRBV10-3|.
CAISESGDGNQPQHF
TGTGCCATCAGTGAGTCTGGGGACGGCAATCAGCCCCAGCATTTT
>.|TRBJ2-2|TRBV20-1|TRBD2
CSASIVGGNSGELFF
TGCAGTGCTAGTATAGTGGGAGGGAATTCCGGGGAGCTGTTTTTT
>few|TRBJ1-5|TRBV19|.
CASSIVTQPQHF
TGTGCCAGTAGTATAGTTACACAGCCCCAGCATTTT
>few|TRBJ2-5|TRBV11-1|.
CASSHRTGTTPGETQYF
TGTGCCAGCAGTCACAGAACCGGGACAACCCCGGGGGAGACCCAGTACTTC
>.|TRBJ1-1|TRBV19|.
CASNREGDTEAFF
TGTGCCAGTAACAGGGAGGGGGACACTGAAGCTTTCTTT
>.|TRBJ1-2|TRBV28|.
CASSLNYGYTF
TGTGCCAGCAGTCTCAACTATGGCTACACCTTC
>few|TRBJ2-3|TRBV20-1|TRBD2
CSARGSGGHTDTQYF
TGCAGTGCTAGGGGATCGGGAGGGCACACAGATACGCAGTATTTT